The present T cell receptor (beta chain) was sequenced within a study of Ad26.COV2.S vaccination and SARS-CoV-2 variants. The overall study: Ad26.COV2.S shots went into the muscle once or twice, 56 days apart.

Study-level points and caveats: For non-spike TCRs, breadth in vaccine recipients resembled that in placebo recipients. Vaccine recipients showed a spike-specific TCR breadth that was higher than in placebo recipients. Spike-specific responses of CD8+ and CD4+ T cells were reported to display substantial breadth after vaccination.

As to this clone: The antigen remains unidentified.

Germline lookup yields CDR1 LGHNA and CDR2 YSLEER. CDR3 length: 15 residues. Trimming shortened V by 3 bases and J by 4 bases, and 15 bases separated the two germline ends. Assay used: immunoSEQ multiplex PCR; TCRdb lists only in-frame clones, some missing. The table shows some 370,000 clones, with 83% occurring only once. Treatment reported: around 19 received Ad26.COV2.S at low or high dose, single or two shots; about five received placebo; per-sample allocation not given. Samples were taken on day 63 after the first vaccine or placebo injection. V is TRBV4-3 and J is TRBJ1-2, with a tentative D call TRBD1 (6 bases). This TCR derives from a person aged 18-60 years who received the Ad26.COV2.S COVID-19 vaccine or a placebo. Specimen: peripheral blood, collected in a trial of Ad26.COV2.S vaccine versus placebo. The CDR3 spells CASSQRGGSGYGYTF. For the CDR3, the DNA is TGCGCCAGCAGCCAGAGGGGGGGGTCAGGCTATGGCTACACCTTC.